Below, 22 T cell receptor beta chains from the same sample are listed, as sequenced in a study of blood T cell repertoires in COVID-19. Sequencing was performed with immunoSEQ multiplex PCR; in TCRdb, only in-frame clones are kept and a portion is missing. The sample has over 110,000 clones, roughly 85% seen once. The sample was peripheral blood. The receptor set was obtained from a man between 60 and 75 years old with acute or convalescent COVID-19.

This chain joins TRBV5-1 and TRBJ2-7; tentatively, D is TRBD2 (6 bases). The germline V and J ends were trimmed by 2 bases and 0 bases, with 9 bases remaining between them. There are 14 residues in the CDR3. Germline V gene lookup returns CDR1 SGHRS and CDR2 YFSETQ. The CDR3 spells CASSFGGSSYEQYF. CDR3 nucleotide sequence: TGCGCCAGCAGCTTCGGAGGGTCCTCCTACGAGCAGTACTTC.

The V and J genes are TRBV4-2 and TRBJ1-2, with 10 bases lining up with TRBD1. This CDR3 contains 19 residues. Germline CDR1 reads LGHNA; CDR2 reads YNFKEQ. Germline trimming cut 4 bases from V and 4 bases from J; bases unmatched to any gene: 18. The CDR3 loop reads CASSLGSSGQGDRGYGYTF. CDR3 in DNA: TGTGCCAGCAGCCTTGGAAGTTCAGGACAGGGGGATAGGGGCTATGGCTACACCTTC.

The V gene is TRBV5-4, the J gene TRBJ2-7, with 8 nucleotides matching TRBD2. Germline values: CDR1 SGHNT, CDR2 YYREEE (reference sequence). The trim removed 2 bases at V and 7 bases at J, leaving 8 bases unmatched. The CDR3 length is 14 residues. The DNA for the CDR3 is TGTGCCAGCAGCTTAGGGACTAGACCCAGTGAGCAGTACTTC. It specifies CASSLGTRPSEQYF. Looking up the rest from reference TRBV5-4 and TRBJ2-7 gives the full variable domain: ETGVTQSPTHLIKTRGQQVTLRCSSQSGHNTVSWYQQALGQGPQFIFQYYREEENGRGNFPPRFSGLQFPNYSSELNVNALELDDSALYLCASSLGTRPSEQYFGPGTRLTVT.

This chain connects TRBV3-1 (or the pseudogene TRBV3-2) to TRBJ2-1; weak D call: TRBD2 (5 bases). V lost 4 bases and J lost 7, with 11 bases in between. The CDR3 sequence is 13 residues long. CDR1 is LGHDT, CDR2 YNNKEL, per germline (reference sequence). CDR3 region: CASSPPPGNEQFF. DNA for the CDR3: TGTGCCAGCAGCCCCCCCCCGGGGAATGAGCAGTTCTTC.

The chain recombines TRBV5-1 with TRBJ1-6; TRBD1 might be the D (6 bases). CDR1 is SGHRS and CDR2 is YFSETQ in the germline V gene. The V end was cut by 4 bases, the J end by 8 bases, with 16 bases between. The CDR3 loop spans 15 amino acids. CDR3 nucleotides: TGCGCCAGCAGCCTAACAGGGATCAAGGATTCACCCCTCCACTTT. Its protein is CASSLTGIKDSPLHF.

The chain has TRBV18 and TRBJ2-1, with D maybe TRBD1 (6 bases). The V and J ends lost 3 bases and 4 bases respectively, with 13 bases between them. From germline, CDR1 is KGHSH and CDR2 LQKENI. The CDR3 is 15 amino acids. The CDR3 loop reads CASSPDKGGYNEQFF. CDR3 bases: TGTGCCAGCTCACCCGACAAAGGGGGTTACAATGAGCAGTTCTTC.

This clone was seen a handful of times. This chain connects TRBV28 to TRBJ1-2, with D perhaps matching TRBD1 (5 bases). Germline-derived CDR1 and CDR2 are MDHEN and SYDVKM. CDR3 length: 13 residues. Trimming took 3 bases from V and 7 from J, leaving 12 bases between them. This CDR3 is CASSLRRGGGYTF. The CDR3 DNA is TGTGCCAGCAGTTTGCGGAGGGGCGGTGGCTACACCTTC.

This sequence joins TRBV7-2 and TRBJ2-3, with 7 nucleotides matching TRBD2. The CDR3 contains 15 residues. With 5 bases clipped from V and 4 bases from J, the junction kept 9 bases outside the gene matches. The germline V gene encodes CDR1 SGHTA and CDR2 FQGNSA. The CDR3, as DNA: TGTGCCAGCAGCGACCCCGGGGGGAGTGCAGATACGCAGTATTTT. As protein: CASSDPGGSADTQYF.

The chain uses TRBV5-1 and TRBJ2-6; D may be TRBD1 (5 bases). Germline CDR1 and CDR2: SGHRS and YFSETQ. Trimming took 2 bases from V and 4 from J, leaving 10 bases between them. This CDR3 is built from 15 residues. CDR3 amino acids: CASSFQGAGANVLTF. CDR3 in DNA: TGCGCCAGCAGCTTTCAGGGCGCGGGGGCCAACGTCCTGACTTTC.

The J gene is TRBJ1-1, the V gene TRBV6-6, with 7 positions matching TRBD1. The CDR3 spans 14 residues. The junction had 9 bases not matched to a gene; V was cut back by 5 bases and J by 6 bases. Looked up from germline, CDR1 is MNHNY and CDR2 is SVGAGI (reference sequence). CDR3 sequence: CASSPGQVNAEAFF. The DNA of the CDR3 is TGTGCCAGCAGTCCCGGACAGGTCAACGCTGAAGCTTTCTTT.

The rearrangement joins TRBV5-4 to TRBJ1-1, with D perhaps TRBD1 (5 bases). Germline CDR1 reads SGHNT; CDR2 reads YYREEE (reference sequence). The CDR3 consists of 14 residues. Trimming cost V 4 bases and J 2 bases, with 12 bases left between them. This chain's CDR3 is CASSPPGINTEAFF. CDR3 coding DNA: TGTGCCAGCAGCCCCCCAGGGATTAACACTGAAGCTTTCTTT.

The V call is TRBV7-9, the J call TRBJ1-4; D is unclear. The V gene's germline CDR1 is SEHNR and CDR2 FQNEAQ (reference sequence). Trimming pared 5 bases from V and 0 bases from J, leaving 13 bases between. The CDR3 runs to 16 residues. CDR3 sequence: CASSPLIKATNEKLFF. CDR3 nucleotides: TGTGCCAGCAGCCCACTCATAAAAGCAACTAATGAAAAACTGTTTTTT.

The rearrangement links TRBV28 to TRBJ2-2; TRBD2 matches at 15 bases. V lost 5 bases and J lost 8; bases outside the gene matches: 6. CDR1 is MDHEN and CDR2 is SYDVKM in the germline V gene. CDR3 length equals 16 residues. DNA for the CDR3: TGTGCCAGCAGTCTGGGACTAGCGGGAGGTTTTGGGGAGCTGTTTTTT. It encodes CASSLGLAGGFGELFF.

This clone was observed once. V and J are TRBV19 and TRBJ1-1, with a tentative D call TRBD1 (5 bases). This CDR3 is built from 13 residues. The germline V and J ends were trimmed by 8 bases and 0 bases, with 10 bases remaining between them. From germline, CDR1 is LNHDA and CDR2 SQIVND (reference sequence). CDR3 sequence: CASGGLMNTEAFF. In DNA form, the CDR3 reads TGTGCCAGTGGGGGACTCATGAACACTGAAGCTTTCTTT.

V usage is TRBV6-6 and J usage is TRBJ2-5, with 11 bases matching TRBD1. The J segment lost 2 bases and the V segment lost 6 bases, leaving 5 bases of the junction unmatched. Germline assignment: CDR1 MNHNY and CDR2 SVGAGI (reference sequence). This CDR3 spans 15 amino acids. CDR3 DNA: TGTGCCAGCAGACCCCGGGACAGGGGGCAAGAGACCCAGTACTTC. This sequence encodes CASRPRDRGQETQYF.

V usage is TRBV24-1 and J usage is TRBJ2-3; weak D call: TRBD1 (6 bases). This CDR3 comprises 14 residues. CDR1 is KGHDR and CDR2 is SFDVKD in the germline V gene. V was shortened by 4 bases and J by 1 base, with 8 bases between the two germline ends. The DNA of the CDR3 is TGTGCCACCAGTGACAGGGGCGGCACAGATACGCAGTATTTT. Translated, it gives CATSDRGGTDTQYF.

This chain uses TRBV7-2 with TRBJ2-1; 8 nucleotides agree with TRBD2. This CDR3 is 14 amino acids long. V dropped 4 bases and J dropped 9; count of bases not matched to a gene: 8. CDR1 and CDR2 (germline): SGHTA, FQGNSA. This chain's CDR3 is CASSSQTSAGEQFF. DNA for the CDR3: TGTGCCAGCAGCTCACAGACTAGCGCTGGTGAGCAGTTCTTC.

Comments on this clone: Other DNA sequences of this sample code for an identical CDR3. The chain uses TRBV7-2 and TRBJ2-1; 13 positions agree with TRBD2. The CDR3 covers 16 residues. Looked up from germline, CDR1 is SGHTA and CDR2 is FQGNSA. V was clipped by 6 bases and J by 7 bases; unmatched bases: 9. CDR3 amino acids: CASSLGLAGAGNEQFF. The DNA for the CDR3 is TGTGCCAGCAGTCTCGGACTAGCGGGAGCCGGGAATGAGCAGTTCTTC.

This chain connects TRBV5-8 to TRBJ1-1, with 11 bases that match TRBD1. Germline V CDR1 and CDR2: SGHTS, YDEGEE. CDR3 size: 17 residues. V lost 5 bases and J lost 0; bases outside the gene matches: 9. In nucleotides, the CDR3 is TGTGCCAGCAGAAGGGACAGGGGGGCTTCGATGAACACTGAAGCTTTCTTT. Translated: CASRRDRGASMNTEAFF.

The chain has TRBV6-2 or TRBV6-3 and TRBJ2-7; no definite D call. The germline V and J ends were trimmed by 2 bases and 2 bases, with 4 bases remaining between them. The CDR3 has 12 residues. Germline V lookup: CDR1 MNHEY, CDR2 SVGEGT. In DNA, the CDR3 is TGTGCCAGCAGTTACCCAACCTACGAGCAGTACTTC. It encodes CASSYPTYEQYF.

The chain carries TRBV19 and TRBJ1-2, with 9 bases identical to TRBD1. The CDR3 has 18 residues. Germline V gene sequence: CDR1 LNHDA, CDR2 SQIVND (reference sequence). Trimming at V came to 4 bases and at J to 4 bases, leaving 16 bases not matched to a gene. The DNA for the CDR3 is TGTGCCAGTAGTAGACCCGGGACAGGGTTTGCTTACCGCTATGGCTACACCTTC. It translates to CASSRPGTGFAYRYGYTF.

The gene calls are TRBV9 and TRBJ2-7, with TRBD1 matching 7 bases. Germline V lookup: CDR1 SGDLS, CDR2 YYNGEE. CDR3 size: 15 residues. The V and J ends lost 4 bases and 3 bases, in that order; junction bases with no gene match: 10. Here the CDR3 DNA reads TGTGCCAGCAGCCTCCTCGAGGGGGCGGGCTACGAGCAGTACTTC. As protein: CASSLLEGAGYEQYF.